The 23 T cell receptor beta chains given below trace back to one sample, sequenced in a study of lymphopenia after photon versus proton radiotherapy. The method was immunoSEQ multiplex PCR; TCRdb's version includes in-frame clones alone and lacks a portion of them. Among about 55,000 clones listed, around 84% were seen once. The source material was peripheral blood, sampled from a patient treated with proton-based radiotherapy. Receptor source: a man in his fifties or sixties with pancreatic cancer.

The J gene is TRBJ1-1, the V gene TRBV19; D gene ambiguous. CDR3 length: 15 amino acids. Looked up from germline, CDR1 is LNHDA and CDR2 is SQIVND (reference sequence). V was clipped by 5 bases and J by 1 base, with 14 bases between them. This CDR3 reads CASSLRPEGNTEAFF. The CDR3 nucleotides read TGTGCCAGTAGTTTACGCCCGGAGGGGAACACTGAAGCTTTCTTT.

This clone was observed a handful of times. This chain links TRBV10-3 with TRBJ1-1; a weak D match, TRBD1 (6 bases). The CDR3 length is 14 residues. Germline values: CDR1 ENHRY, CDR2 SYGVKD. Trimming pared 7 bases from V and 1 base from J, leaving 13 bases between. The CDR3 is CAIKGTGKNTEAFF. CDR3 in DNA: TGTGCCATCAAGGGTACAGGGAAGAACACTGAAGCTTTCTTT.

The rearrangement uses TRBV2 and TRBJ2-2; 8 positions agree with TRBD1. The CDR3 loop spans 14 amino acids. Germline V CDR1 and CDR2: SNHLY, FYNNEI. V shed 8 bases, J shed 5 bases, and the junction held 7 bases outside the gene matches. The CDR3 is CASGPRQGTGELFF. CDR3 DNA: TGTGCCAGCGGCCCGCGACAGGGGACCGGGGAGCTGTTTTTT. Drawing the rest from reference TRBV2 and TRBJ2-2, the complete variable domain is EPEVTQTPSHQVTQMGQEVILRCVPISNHLYFYWYRQILGQKVEFLVSFYNNEISEKSEIFDDQFSVERPDGSNFTLKIRSTKLEDSAMYFCASGPRQGTGELFFGEGSRLTVL.

Remarks on this clone: At one end, the junction sequence differs from germline, possibly due to a read error. The V gene is TRBV6-8, the J gene TRBJ1-2; D is perhaps TRBD1 (6 bases). In germline, CDR1 is MNHGY, CDR2 SAAAGT. This CDR3 has 9 residues. The CDR3 loop is CASSGQRSF. The DNA for the CDR3 is TGTGCCAGCAGTGGACAGCGTAGCTTC.

The chain combines TRBV28 with TRBJ1-2; 8 positions agree with TRBD1. The germline CDR1 and CDR2 sequences are MDHEN and SYDVKM. The V segment lost 1 base and the J segment 3 bases; nucleotides outside the gene matches: 4. The CDR3 runs 15 residues. CDR3 region: CASSLLAGGDYGYTF. The CDR3 coding sequence is TGTGCCAGCAGTTTATTGGCAGGGGGCGACTATGGCTACACCTTC.

The gene calls are TRBV27 and TRBJ2-3, with 9 bases matching TRBD2. J lost 4 bases, V lost 8 bases, and 7 bases had no gene match. There are 14 residues in the CDR3. CDR1 is MNHEY, CDR2 SMNVEV, per germline (reference sequence). CDR3 loop: CASGTGTSPDTQYF. The CDR3 DNA reads TGTGCCAGCGGAACCGGGACTAGCCCAGATACGCAGTATTTT.

The V gene is TRBV7-8, the J gene TRBJ1-5; D is undetermined. CDR1 is SGHVS, CDR2 FQNEAQ, per germline. The CDR3 is 13 residues long. V was clipped by 4 bases and J by 5 bases, with 9 bases between them. The CDR3 protein is CASSSMTDQPQHF. DNA of the CDR3: TGTGCCAGCAGCTCCATGACCGATCAGCCCCAGCATTTT.

V usage is TRBV4-1 and J usage is TRBJ2-5; the D is unclear. The germline CDR1 and CDR2 sequences are MGHRA and YSYEKL. Trimming cost V 1 base and J 1 base, with 7 bases left between them. The CDR3 is made up of 14 amino acids. The DNA of the CDR3 is TGCGCCAGCAGCCAAGTTGGAATCCAAGAGACCCAGTACTTC. It specifies CASSQVGIQETQYF.

The V gene is TRBV10-3, the J gene TRBJ2-7; D remains ambiguous. Germline V CDR1 and CDR2: ENHRY, SYGVKD. With 3 bases removed from V and 3 bases from J, the gap between germline ends came to 3 bases. The CDR3 runs to 11 residues. CDR3 sequence (DNA): TGTGCCATCAGTGAAAACTACGAGCAGTACTTC. This translates into CAISENYEQYF.

The gene calls are TRBV7-9 and TRBJ2-7, with 7 bases that match TRBD2. The CDR3 is 13 amino acids. CDR1 and CDR2 from the germline V gene are SEHNR and FQNEAQ (reference sequence). V gave up 5 bases and J gave up 3 bases; unmatched junction bases: 4. The CDR3 region is CASSVGLDYEQYF. CDR3 DNA: TGTGCCAGCAGCGTAGGACTAGACTACGAGCAGTACTTC.

The chain has TRBV2 and TRBJ1-2; D might be TRBD1 (5 bases). Trimming removed 3 bases from V and 3 bases from J, with 11 bases in between. In germline, CDR1 is SNHLY, CDR2 FYNNEI. This CDR3 has 14 residues. The CDR3 DNA reads TGTGCCAGCAGTGATCGGGGGGAGGACTATGGCTACACCTTC. Protein sequence: CASSDRGEDYGYTF.

The gene calls are TRBV28 and TRBJ2-7, with D perhaps given as TRBD1 or TRBD2 (5 bases each). The CDR3 spans 13 residues. Trimming left V 8 bases short and J 2 bases short, with 13 bases between. CDR1 MDHEN and CDR2 SYDVKM come from the germline V gene. The CDR3 loop is CASLNGTTYEQYF. As DNA, the CDR3 is TGTGCCAGCCTTAACGGGACGACCTACGAGCAGTACTTC.

J is TRBJ2-7 and V is TRBV5-1, with D perhaps matching TRBD2 (5 bases). The CDR3 runs to 16 residues. V shed 4 bases and J shed 0 bases, with 17 bases lying between them. CDR1 is SGHRS, CDR2 YFSETQ, per germline. Here the CDR3 DNA reads TGCGCCAGCAGCGCCAGCCCGGGGATTGGCTCCTACGAGCAGTACTTC. As protein: CASSASPGIGSYEQYF. Together with reference TRBV5-1 and TRBJ2-7, the CDR3 gives the full variable domain: KAGVTQTPRYLIKTRGQQVTLSCSPISGHRSVSWYQQTPGQGLQFLFEYFSETQRNKGNFPGRFSGRQFSNSRSEMNVSTLELGDSALYLCASSASPGIGSYEQYFGPGTRLTVT.

The chain employs TRBV6-6 and TRBJ2-1; D is perhaps TRBD1 or TRBD2 (5 bases each). The V and J ends lost 3 bases and 3 bases respectively, with 12 bases between them. The CDR3 consists of 15 residues. In germline, CDR1 is MNHNY, CDR2 SVGAGI (reference sequence). The CDR3 nucleotides read TGTGCCAGCAGTTATGGGACCACCAACTACAATGAGCAGTTCTTC. Amino acid sequence: CASSYGTTNYNEQFF.

The chain carries TRBV27 and TRBJ1-5, with a weak D call TRBD1 (6 bases). Germline V gives CDR1 MNHEY, CDR2 SMNVEV (reference sequence). Deletions cut 4 bases from V and 5 bases from J, with 21 bases between. CDR3 length: 17 amino acids. CDR3 sequence (DNA): TGTGCCAGCAGTTCCGATACCGGGCCCAGGGGCCATCAGCCCCAGCATTTT. This gives the protein CASSSDTGPRGHQPQHF.

A single count supports this clone. This rearrangement joins TRBV28 to TRBJ1-4; D uncertain. Germline V lookup: CDR1 MDHEN, CDR2 SYDVKM. Trimming took 6 bases from V and 3 from J, leaving 20 bases between them. This CDR3 is 17 amino acids long. The CDR3 is CASSPPFVFLANEKLFF. The CDR3 DNA is TGTGCCAGCAGCCCCCCCTTTGTATTCCTCGCTAATGAAAAACTGTTTTTT.

This chain connects TRBV29-1 to TRBJ2-5; TRBD2 is a possible D gene (6 bases). Germline loops: CDR1 SQVTM, CDR2 ANQGSEA. V gave up 0 bases and J gave up 5 bases, with 13 bases separating them. CDR3 length: 14 residues. The CDR3 DNA follows: TGCAGCGTTGAAGATCGGGAGAGAGAGGAGACCCAGTACTTC. This encodes CSVEDREREETQYF. Looking up the rest from reference TRBV29-1 and TRBJ2-5 gives the full variable domain: SAVISQKPSRDICQRGTSLTIQCQVDSQVTMMFWYRQQPGQSLTLIATANQGSEATYESGFVIDKFPISRPNLTFSTLTVSNMSPEDSSIYLCSVEDREREETQYFGPGTRLLVL.

This chain joins TRBV2 and TRBJ1-2; D uncertain. V lost 6 bases, J lost 4 bases, and 15 bases lay in between. CDR1 and CDR2 (germline): SNHLY, FYNNEI. The CDR3 is made up of 14 amino acids. As DNA, the CDR3 is TGTGCCAGCAGGGCACAGTATGAGCTCTATGGCTACACCTTC. Translating it yields CASRAQYELYGYTF. Variable domain in full (rest from reference TRBV2 and TRBJ1-2): EPEVTQTPSHQVTQMGQEVILRCVPISNHLYFYWYRQILGQKVEFLVSFYNNEISEKSEIFDDQFSVERPDGSNFTLKIRSTKLEDSAMYFCASRAQYELYGYTFGSGTRLTVV.

The genes are TRBV29-1 and TRBJ2-1; 10 positions match TRBD2. The CDR3 is 15 amino acids. V trimming: 7 bases; J trimming: 0 bases; junction bases outside the gene matches: 6. The germline V gene has CDR1 SQVTM and CDR2 ANQGSEA. CDR3 sequence: CSATSGKSSYNEQFF. CDR3 DNA: TGCAGCGCAACTAGCGGGAAAAGCTCCTACAATGAGCAGTTCTTC.

This clone was recorded only once. The chain recombines TRBV28 with TRBJ1-5; 8 bases agree with TRBD1. The CDR3 has 15 residues. Per germline, CDR1 MDHEN and CDR2 SYDVKM. Germline trimming cut 6 bases from V and 1 base from J; bases unmatched to any gene: 5. CDR3 nucleotide sequence: TGTGCCAGCAGAAAAACAGGGGGAAGCAATCAGCCCCAGCATTTT. Its protein product is CASRKTGGSNQPQHF.

The chain carries TRBV5-4 and TRBJ1-1; perhaps TRBD1 as D (6 bases). The CDR3 consists of 14 residues. The V and J ends lost 6 bases and 1 base respectively, with 13 bases between them. The germline V gene has CDR1 SGHNT and CDR2 YYREEE (reference sequence). CDR3 residues: CASKVTGPNTEAFF. The CDR3 DNA follows: TGTGCCAGCAAGGTAACAGGGCCGAACACTGAAGCTTTCTTT.

The V and J genes are TRBV5-1 and TRBJ2-7; D might be TRBD2 (6 bases). V was shortened by 0 bases and J by 4 bases, with 14 bases between the two germline ends. The CDR3 totals 15 residues. The germline V gene has CDR1 SGHRS and CDR2 YFSETQ. The chain's CDR3 is CASSLAGTGSYEQYF. CDR3 coding DNA: TGCGCCAGCAGCTTGGCCGGGACTGGATCATACGAGCAGTACTTC.

The rearrangement links TRBV5-4 to TRBJ2-7, with no clear D. V dropped 0 bases and J dropped 5 bases, with 24 bases sitting between them. Looked up from germline, CDR1 is SGHNT and CDR2 is YYREEE (reference sequence). CDR3 length: 18 residues. CDR3 sequence: CASSLGPLFGPQDDEQYF. CDR3 sequence (DNA): TGTGCCAGCAGCTTGGGGCCTTTGTTCGGGCCCCAAGACGACGAGCAGTACTTC.